This T cell receptor beta chain was captured in a study of T cell responses to AZD1222 COVID-19 vaccine. General study points: Spike-wide vaccine-associated CD4 TCRs dominated at 160-218 and 743-854. Just a handful of AZD1222 recipients tested seropositive at baseline.

Repertoires were generated with immunoSEQ multiplex PCR, while TCRdb's copy carries only in-frame clones and drops some. Among 150,000 to 200,000 clones listed, 90% to 95% were seen once. With respect to this clone: As yet, its antigen is unknown.

Some second doses came at about 4 weeks and others at about 12 weeks; these were pooled. There are 12 residues in the CDR3. Germline-derived CDR1 and CDR2 are KGHSH and LQKENI. Trimming removed 2 bases from V and 8 bases from J, with 9 bases in between. The origin of this receptor is an adult who received the AZD1222 COVID-19 vaccine. The sample was peripheral blood, taken 28 days after the second AZD1222 dose. This chain connects TRBV18 to TRBJ1-2, with D possibly matching TRBD1 (5 bases). The CDR3, as DNA: TGTGCCAGCTCACCAGAGGGGAGCGGCTACACCTTC. Protein product: CASSPEGSGYTF.